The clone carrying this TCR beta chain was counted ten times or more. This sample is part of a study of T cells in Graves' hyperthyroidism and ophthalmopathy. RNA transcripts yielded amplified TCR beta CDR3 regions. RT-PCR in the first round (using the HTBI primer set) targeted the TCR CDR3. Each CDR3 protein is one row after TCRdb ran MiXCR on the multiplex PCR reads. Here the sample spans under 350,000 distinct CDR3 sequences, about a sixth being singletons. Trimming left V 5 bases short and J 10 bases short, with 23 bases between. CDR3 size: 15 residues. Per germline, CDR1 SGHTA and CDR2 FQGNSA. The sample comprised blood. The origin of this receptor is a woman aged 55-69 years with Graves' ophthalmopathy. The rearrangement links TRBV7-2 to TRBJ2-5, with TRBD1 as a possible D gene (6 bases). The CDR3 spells CASSQNPGQNEGQYF. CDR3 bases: TGTGCCAGCAGCCAGAATCCCGGACAGAATGAGGGCCAGTACTTC.